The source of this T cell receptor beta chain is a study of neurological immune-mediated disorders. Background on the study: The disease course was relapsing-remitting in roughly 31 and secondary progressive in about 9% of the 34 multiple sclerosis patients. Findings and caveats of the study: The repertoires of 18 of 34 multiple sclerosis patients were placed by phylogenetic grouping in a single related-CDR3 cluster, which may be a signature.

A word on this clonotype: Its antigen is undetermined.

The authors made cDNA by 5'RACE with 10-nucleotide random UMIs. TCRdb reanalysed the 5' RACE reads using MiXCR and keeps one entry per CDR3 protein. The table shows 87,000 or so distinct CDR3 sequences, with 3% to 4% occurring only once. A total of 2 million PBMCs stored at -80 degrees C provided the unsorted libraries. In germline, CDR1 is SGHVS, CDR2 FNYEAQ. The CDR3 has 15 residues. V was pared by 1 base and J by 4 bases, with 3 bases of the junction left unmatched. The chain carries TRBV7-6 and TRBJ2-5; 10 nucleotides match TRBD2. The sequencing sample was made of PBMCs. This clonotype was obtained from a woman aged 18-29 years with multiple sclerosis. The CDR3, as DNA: TGTGCCAGCAGCTTAGAGGTAGCGGGGGGAGAGACCCAGTACTTC. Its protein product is CASSLEVAGGETQYF. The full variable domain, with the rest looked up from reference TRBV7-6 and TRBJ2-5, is GAGVSQSPRYKVTKRGQDVALRCDPISGHVSLYWYRQALGQGPEFLTYFNYEAQQDKSGLPNDRFSAERPEGSISTLTIQRTEQRDSAMYRCASSLEVAGGETQYFGPGTRLLVL.